This entry is about one T cell receptor beta chain. Its antigen is as yet unknown. A much larger clone differs by one base, so this may be a read error. Germline V gives CDR1 SGHNT, CDR2 YENEEA. The CDR3 runs to 15 residues. Taking about 20-31 mg of unsorted bulk tissue, the authors co-extracted RNA and DNA. Donors underwent surgery for histopathologically diagnosed primary liver carcinoma. TCR beta cDNA came from about 0.45 ug total RNA, primed with a constant-region primer. Researchers made the TCR beta libraries by running three nested multiplex PCR rounds with slightly modified ARM-PCR. Amplification in the first two PCR rounds was performed using TRBV1-TRBV30 forward primers and a C-beta reverse primer for 10 cycles each. TCRdb independently ran MiXCR on the multiplex PCR reads; one entry per CDR3 protein. The sample carries 55,000 to 70,000 distinct CDR3 sequences, just over 70% recorded once.

These data are taken from a study of tumor-infiltrating lymphocytes in primary liver carcinoma. Study-wide context: Productive TCRbeta read yields ran from roughly 3.65 to 7.13 million per sample and were similar between tissues.

Overall study results and limits: Whereas tumor region pairs overlapped more, tumor-adjacent and tumor-blood pairs overlapped less. Significantly larger top-250-clone fractions were found in tumors than in blood (p = 0.039).

The V call is TRBV11-3, the J call TRBJ2-3; 8 bases align to TRBD2. The receptor comes from a man aged 40-50 years with primary liver carcinoma and hepatitis B virus infection. Sequencing used liver tumor tissue from sampling region 2. This sample's subset: tumor region T2, inferior pole. This CDR3 is CASSSGGRRTDTQYF. Here the CDR3 DNA reads TGTGCCAGTAGCTCTGGCGGGAGGCGGACAGATACGCAGTATTTT.